The rows below give T cell receptor beta chains drawn from one sample of a study of blood T cell repertoires in COVID-19. The method was immunoSEQ multiplex PCR; TCRdb's version includes in-frame clones alone and lacks a portion of them. Here the sample spans tens of thousands of clones, approximately 80% being singletons. Sequencing was carried out using peripheral blood. The receptors originated from a man older than 75 with COVID-19, enrolled during active disease. CDR3s leave out the opening cysteine and the closing phenylalanine or tryptophan.

TRBJ2-2	TRBV15	ATSPYGRSNTGELF
TRBJ1-2	TRBV19	ASSPPGGAGPPT
TRBJ2-2	TRBV4-2	ASSQPGDFSGELF
TRBJ2-5	TRBV10-1	ASSESTSGGAGETQY
TRBJ2-5	TRBV7-3	ASSRGQAETQY
TRBJ1-5	TRBV5-1	ASSLAPGSNQPQH
TRBJ2-2	TRBV2	ASSGRRPLRAGELF
TRBJ2-1	TRBV6-2/TRBV6-3	ASSLQGQASYNEQF
TRBJ1-5	TRBV6-5	ASSQDRGDQPQH
TRBJ1-5	TRBV7-8	ASSQGQGIRNQPQH
TRBJ1-5	TRBV2	ASSSGGGGVGYNQPQH
TRBJ1-6	TRBV18	ASSPREGGSPLH
TRBJ2-3	TRBV4-3	ASSQDGARGTDTQY
TRBJ1-1	TRBV28	ASTTHGDRDTEAF
TRBJ1-1	TRBV5-6	ASSLRTTGLRNTEAF
TRBJ2-1	TRBV10-3	AINPGQGVNEQF
TRBJ2-3	TRBV28	ASSSGSTDTQY
TRBJ1-4	TRBV30	AWSHGGTNEKLF
TRBJ2-3	TRBV6-5	ASSFRADTQY
TRBJ1-1	TRBV18	ASSPPGSPLGEAF
TRBJ1-3	TRBV4-3	ASSPNDRLSGNTIY
TRBJ1-5	TRBV7-8	ASSQSTGGNQPQH
TRBJ2-3	TRBV2	ASSEVLAGGGDTQY
TRBJ2-5	TRBV10-3	AISEQTGTQETQY
TRBJ2-7	TRBV6-6	ASSYPGQGYEQY
TRBJ2-3	TRBV3-1/TRBV3-2	ASSPPKWTSGGVSTDTQY
TRBJ1-3	TRBV6-5	ASNISPGNTIY
TRBJ1-2	TRBV6-6	ASTELANYGYT
TRBJ1-1	TRBV29-1	SVGAGRGKVVMNTEAF
TRBJ2-1	TRBV9	ASSVGGSYNEQF
TRBJ1-1	TRBV6-6	ASSPRGGGKMNTEAF
TRBJ2-5	TRBV5-8	ASRPRGQETQY
TRBJ1-2	TRBV7-3	ASSLRGDGGYT
TRBJ2-2	TRBV27	ASLAGVGGELF
TRBJ1-1	TRBV2	ASRADRSTEAF
TRBJ2-3	TRBV30	AWSGSGVIVTQY
TRBJ2-5	TRBV7-2	ASSPNGGEETQY
TRBJ1-5	TRBV7-2	ASSPLGGGNQPQH
TRBJ1-1	TRBV6-5	ASSQRGGNTEAF
TRBJ1-4	TRBV29-1	SVPTSGANEKLF
TRBJ2-3	TRBV7-8	ASSLPRTGTGTDTQY
TRBJ1-5	TRBV5-1	ASSLGQSSNQPQH
TRBJ2-5	TRBV24-1	ATSDVPSGRTQETQY
TRBJ2-4	TRBV5-1	ASSFGVWGQGVIQY